The entry that follows covers one T cell receptor beta chain sequence. This sample was included in a study of blood T cell repertoires in COVID-19. The method was immunoSEQ multiplex PCR; TCRdb's version includes in-frame clones alone and lacks a portion of them. This repertoire shows 51,000 or so clones, 70% to 90% found once; its top ten account for roughly 13%. Germline V lookup: CDR1 LNHDA, CDR2 SQIVND (reference sequence). The CDR3 covers 16 residues. The V end lost 5 bases, the J end lost 3 bases, and 17 bases lay between the germline ends. This TCR was recovered from a man of 80 years or more with acute or convalescent COVID-19. J is TRBJ1-5 and V is TRBV19; perhaps TRBD1 as D (6 bases). What was sequenced was peripheral blood. CDR3: CASSSTKQGSNQPQHF. As DNA, the CDR3 is TGTGCCAGTAGTTCAACCAAACAGGGATCCAATCAGCCCCAGCATTTT.